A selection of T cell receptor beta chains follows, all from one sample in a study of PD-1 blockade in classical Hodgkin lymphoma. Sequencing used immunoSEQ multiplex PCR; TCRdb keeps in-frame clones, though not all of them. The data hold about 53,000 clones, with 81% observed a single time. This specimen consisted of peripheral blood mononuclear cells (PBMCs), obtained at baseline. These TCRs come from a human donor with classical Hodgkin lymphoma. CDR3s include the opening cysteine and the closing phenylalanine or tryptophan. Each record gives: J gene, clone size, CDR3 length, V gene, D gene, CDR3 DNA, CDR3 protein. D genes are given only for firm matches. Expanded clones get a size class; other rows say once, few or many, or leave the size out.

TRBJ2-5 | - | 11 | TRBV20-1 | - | TGCAGTGCTAGCACTTTAGAGACCCAGTACTTC | CSASTLETQYF
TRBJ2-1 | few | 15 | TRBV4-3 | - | TGCGCCAGCAGCCAAGAAACGGGACTCTACAATGAGCAGTTCTTC | CASSQETGLYNEQFF
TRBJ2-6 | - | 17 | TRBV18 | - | TGTGCCAGCTCACCACAGGGTTTAGGCTCTGGGGCCAACGTCCTGACTTTC | CASSPQGLGSGANVLTF
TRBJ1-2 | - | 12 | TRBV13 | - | TGTGCCAGCAGGGGCGATTGGGGGGGCTACACCTTC | CASRGDWGGYTF
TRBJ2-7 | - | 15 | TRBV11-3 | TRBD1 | TGTGCCAGCAGTCCTCCTGGGACAGGGAGCTACGAGCAGTACTTC | CASSPPGTGSYEQYF
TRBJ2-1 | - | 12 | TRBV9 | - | TGTGCCAGCAGCTGGCGCTGGGGTGAGCAGTTCTTC | CASSWRWGEQFF
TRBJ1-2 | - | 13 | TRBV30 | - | TGTGCCTGGAGTGTATCGCACAACTATGGCTACACCTTC | CAWSVSHNYGYTF
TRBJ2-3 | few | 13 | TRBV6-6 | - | TGTGCCAGCGGAGGGGGCATGGCAGATACGCAGTATTTT | CASGGGMADTQYF
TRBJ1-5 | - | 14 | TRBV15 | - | TGTGCCACCAGCAGAGATGGGCCCTCCGGGGTCAAGCATTTT | CATSRDGPSGVKHF
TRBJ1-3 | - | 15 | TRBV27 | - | TGTGCCAGCAGTCCAATCTGGGCAACTGGAAACACCATATATTTT | CASSPIWATGNTIYF
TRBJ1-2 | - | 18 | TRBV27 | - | TGTGCCAGCAGTTCCCAACACCTCCTCAGTCGGCTCTTCTATGGCTACACCTTC | CASSSQHLLSRLFYGYTF
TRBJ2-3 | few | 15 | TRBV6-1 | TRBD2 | TGTGCCAGCAGTGACGCCGGGAGGAGCACAGATACGCAGTATTTT | CASSDAGRSTDTQYF
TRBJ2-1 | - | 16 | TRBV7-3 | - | TGTGCCAGCAGCTTGGACTACCAATTATCTATCAATGAGCAGTTCTTC | CASSLDYQLSINEQFF
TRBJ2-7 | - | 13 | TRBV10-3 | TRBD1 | TGTGCCATCATGTGGGACAGCTCCCGCGAGCAGTACTTC | CAIMWDSSREQYF
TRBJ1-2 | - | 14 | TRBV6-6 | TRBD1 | TGTGCCAGCAGTTACACCCAGGGGGCCGGCGGCTACACCTTC | CASSYTQGAGGYTF
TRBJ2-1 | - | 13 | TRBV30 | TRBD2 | TGTGCCTGGTGCCACCGACTAGCGGGGACGCAGTTCTTC | CAWCHRLAGTQFF
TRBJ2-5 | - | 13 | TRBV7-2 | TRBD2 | TGTGCCAGCAGCCCCGGGGGGAGGGAGACCCAGTACTTC | CASSPGGRETQYF
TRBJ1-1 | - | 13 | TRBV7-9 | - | TGTGCCAGCAGCTTCGTGGGGTACACTGAAGCTTTCTTT | CASSFVGYTEAFF
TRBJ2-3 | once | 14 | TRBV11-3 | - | TGTGCCAGCAGGACCGACATTAGCACAGATACGCAGTATTTT | CASRTDISTDTQYF
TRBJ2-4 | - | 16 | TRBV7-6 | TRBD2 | TGTGCCAGCAGCCTCACTAGCGGAGGGAGCAAAAACATTCAGTACTTC | CASSLTSGGSKNIQYF
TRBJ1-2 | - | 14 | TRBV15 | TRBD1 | TGTGCCACCAGCCTTAACAGGGGGAACTATGGCTACACCTTC | CATSLNRGNYGYTF
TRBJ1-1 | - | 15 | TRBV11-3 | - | TGTGCCAGCAGCCTAAGGATTACGGGGAACACTGAAGCTTTCTTT | CASSLRITGNTEAFF
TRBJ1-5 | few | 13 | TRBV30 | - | TGTGCCTGGAACAGGGATAGGGGTCAGCCCCAGCATTTT | CAWNRDRGQPQHF
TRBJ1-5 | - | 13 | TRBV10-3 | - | TGTGCCATCGGTCGGGGGAGCAATCAGCCCCAGCATTTT | CAIGRGSNQPQHF
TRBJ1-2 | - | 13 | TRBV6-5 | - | TGTGCCAGCAGTTACGCGGGGGGTAAGGGCTACACCTTC | CASSYAGGKGYTF
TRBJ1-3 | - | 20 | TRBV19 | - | TGTGCCAGTAGTAGTCGGGCGGCTCAACGACAGGCCGGCTCTGGAAACACCATATATTTT | CASSSRAAQRQAGSGNTIYF
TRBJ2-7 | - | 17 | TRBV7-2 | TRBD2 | TGTGCCAGCAGCCCCCCCCTGACTAGCGGGAGGAGGTACGAGCAGTACTTC | CASSPPLTSGRRYEQYF
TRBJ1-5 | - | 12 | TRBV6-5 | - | TGTGCCAGCACACGGGGATCACAGCCCCAGCATTTT | CASTRGSQPQHF
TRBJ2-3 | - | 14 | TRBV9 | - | TGTGCCAGCAGCGCCTATTGGTCGAGAGATACGCAGTATTTT | CASSAYWSRDTQYF
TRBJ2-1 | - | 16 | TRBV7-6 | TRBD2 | TGTGCCAGCAGCTTAGTTCCTAGCGGGGTTTGGAATGAGCAGTTCTTC | CASSLVPSGVWNEQFF
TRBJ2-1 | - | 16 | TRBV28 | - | TGTGCCAGCAGTTTAGGGGGCCAGGGTCTAAGTGGGAAGCAGTTCTTC | CASSLGGQGLSGKQFF
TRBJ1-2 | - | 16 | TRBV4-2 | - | TGTGCCAGCAGCCAAGATTTTCGGGCTCAGAGGGATGGCTACACCTTC | CASSQDFRAQRDGYTF
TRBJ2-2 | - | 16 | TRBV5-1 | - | TGCGCCAGCAGCCCAGAACTCCCAGAGAACACCGGGGAGCTGTTTTTT | CASSPELPENTGELFF
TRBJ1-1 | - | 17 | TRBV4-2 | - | TGTGCCAGCAGCCAAGAACTTTATGGGGGACAGAACACTGAAGCTTTCTTT | CASSQELYGGQNTEAFF
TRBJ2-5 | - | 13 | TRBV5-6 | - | TGTGCCAGCAGCTTAGACTTACAAGAGACCCAGTACTTC | CASSLDLQETQYF
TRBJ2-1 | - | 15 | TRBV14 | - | TGTGCCAGCAGCCAAGGTGTCGGGACCTACAATGAGCAGTTCTTC | CASSQGVGTYNEQFF
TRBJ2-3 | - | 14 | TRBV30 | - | TGTGCCTGGAGTAGGGCAGGGCATGATGATACGCAGTATTTT | CAWSRAGHDDTQYF
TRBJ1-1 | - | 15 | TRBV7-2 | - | TGTGCCAGCAGCTTAGGAGGGTCGGTCTACACTGAAGCTTTCTTT | CASSLGGSVYTEAFF
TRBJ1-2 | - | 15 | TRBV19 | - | TGTGCCAGCACAGACCCTGCTCTTTTTAACTATGGCTACACCTTC | CASTDPALFNYGYTF
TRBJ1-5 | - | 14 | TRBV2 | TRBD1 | TGTGCCAGCAGGGGGACAGGCAGCAATCAGCCCCAGCATTTT | CASRGTGSNQPQHF
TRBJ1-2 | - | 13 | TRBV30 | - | TGTGCCTGGAGTGTACTCAGTCAGGGCGGCTACACCTTC | CAWSVLSQGGYTF
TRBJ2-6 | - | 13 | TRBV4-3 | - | TGCGCCAGCAGCCCCGGGCGGGCCAACGTCCTGACTTTC | CASSPGRANVLTF
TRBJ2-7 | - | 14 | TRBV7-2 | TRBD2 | TGTGCCAGCAGCTTAGCGCGGGAGGGCCCCGAGCAGTACTTC | CASSLAREGPEQYF
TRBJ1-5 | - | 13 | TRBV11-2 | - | TGTGCCAGCAGCTTAGATAGAGGTCAGCCCCAGCATTTT | CASSLDRGQPQHF
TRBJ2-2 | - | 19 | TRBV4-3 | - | TGCGCCAGCAGCCAAGAGTGGGACGCGACAGTCCAGAACACCGGGGAGCTGTTTTTT | CASSQEWDATVQNTGELFF